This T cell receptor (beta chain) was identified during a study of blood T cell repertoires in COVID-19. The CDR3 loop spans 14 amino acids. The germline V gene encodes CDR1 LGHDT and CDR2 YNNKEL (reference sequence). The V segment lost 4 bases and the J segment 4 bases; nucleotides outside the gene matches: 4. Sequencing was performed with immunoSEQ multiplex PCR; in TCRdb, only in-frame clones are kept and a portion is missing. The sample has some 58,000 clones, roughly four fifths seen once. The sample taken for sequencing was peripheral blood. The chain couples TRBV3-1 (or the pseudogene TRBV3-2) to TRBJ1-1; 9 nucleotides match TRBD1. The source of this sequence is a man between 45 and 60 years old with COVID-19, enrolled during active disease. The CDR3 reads CASSLDRGGTEAFF. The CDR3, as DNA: TGTGCCAGCAGCCTTGACAGGGGGGGCACTGAAGCTTTCTTT.